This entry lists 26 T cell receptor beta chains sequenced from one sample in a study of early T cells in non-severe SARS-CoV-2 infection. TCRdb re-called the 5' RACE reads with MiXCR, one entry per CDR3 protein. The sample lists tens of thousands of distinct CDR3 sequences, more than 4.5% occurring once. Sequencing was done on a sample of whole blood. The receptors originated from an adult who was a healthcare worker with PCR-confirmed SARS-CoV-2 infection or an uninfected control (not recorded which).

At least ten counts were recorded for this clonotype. CDR3 sequence: CASSWTSTGELFF. The CDR3 DNA reads TGTGCCAGCAGCTGGACTAGCACCGGGGAGCTGTTTTTT. The chain combines TRBV7-2 with TRBJ2-2; 7 bases line up with TRBD2. The CDR3 is 13 amino acids. The germline V gene encodes CDR1 SGHTA and CDR2 FQGNSA. The V segment lost 4 bases and the J segment 4 bases; nucleotides outside the gene matches: 0.

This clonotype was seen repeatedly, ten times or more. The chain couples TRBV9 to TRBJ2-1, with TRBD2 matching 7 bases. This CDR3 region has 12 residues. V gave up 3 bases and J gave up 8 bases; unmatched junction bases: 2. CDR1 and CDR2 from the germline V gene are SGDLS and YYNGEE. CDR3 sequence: CASSGSGDEQFF. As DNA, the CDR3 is TGTGCCAGCAGCGGGAGCGGGGATGAGCAGTTCTTC. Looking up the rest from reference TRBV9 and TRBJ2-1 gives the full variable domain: DSGVTQTPKHLITATGQRVTLRCSPRSGDLSVYWYQQSLDQGLQFLIQYYNGEERAKGNILERFSAQQFPDLHSELNLSSLELGDSALYFCASSGSGDEQFFGPGTRLTVL.

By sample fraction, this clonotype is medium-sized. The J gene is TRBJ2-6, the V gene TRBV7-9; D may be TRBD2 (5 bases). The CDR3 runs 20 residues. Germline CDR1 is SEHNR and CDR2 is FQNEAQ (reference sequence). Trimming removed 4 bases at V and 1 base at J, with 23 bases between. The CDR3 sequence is CASSSPWMGDSRSGANVLTF. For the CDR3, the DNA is TGTGCCAGCAGCTCTCCATGGATGGGAGATAGTAGGTCTGGGGCCAACGTCCTGACTTTC.

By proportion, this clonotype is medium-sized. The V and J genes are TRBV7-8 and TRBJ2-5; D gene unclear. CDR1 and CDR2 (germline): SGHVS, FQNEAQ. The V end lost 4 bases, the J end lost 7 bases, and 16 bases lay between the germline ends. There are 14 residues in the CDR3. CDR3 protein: CASSSKTAIGTQYF. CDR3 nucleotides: TGTGCCAGCAGCTCTAAGACCGCGATTGGGACCCAGTACTTC.

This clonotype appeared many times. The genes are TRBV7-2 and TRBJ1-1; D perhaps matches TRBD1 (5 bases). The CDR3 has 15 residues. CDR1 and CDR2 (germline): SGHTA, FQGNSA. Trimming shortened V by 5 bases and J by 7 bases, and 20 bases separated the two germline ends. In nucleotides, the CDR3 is TGTGCCAGCAGCGTACAAGGGACCTCGACACTTGAAGCTTTCTTT. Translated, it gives CASSVQGTSTLEAFF. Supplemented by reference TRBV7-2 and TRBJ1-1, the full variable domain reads GAGVSQSPSNKVTEKGKDVELRCDPISGHTALYWYRQSLGQGLEFLIYFQGNSAPDKSGLPSDRFSAERTGGSVSTLTIQRTQQEDSAVYLCASSVQGTSTLEAFFGQGTRLTVV.

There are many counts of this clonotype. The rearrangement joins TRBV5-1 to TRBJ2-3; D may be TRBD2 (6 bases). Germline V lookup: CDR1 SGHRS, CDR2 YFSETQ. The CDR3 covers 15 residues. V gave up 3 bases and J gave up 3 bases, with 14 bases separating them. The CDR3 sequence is CASSSFAGTTDTQYF. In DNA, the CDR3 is TGCGCCAGCAGCTCTTTCGCGGGGACTACAGATACGCAGTATTTT.

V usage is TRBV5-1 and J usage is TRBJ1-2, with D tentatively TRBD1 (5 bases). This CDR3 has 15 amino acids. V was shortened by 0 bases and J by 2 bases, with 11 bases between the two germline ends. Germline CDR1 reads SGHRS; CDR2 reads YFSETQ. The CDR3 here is CASSLEPTANYGYTF. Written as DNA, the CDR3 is TGCGCCAGCAGCTTGGAGCCGACAGCGAACTATGGCTACACCTTC.

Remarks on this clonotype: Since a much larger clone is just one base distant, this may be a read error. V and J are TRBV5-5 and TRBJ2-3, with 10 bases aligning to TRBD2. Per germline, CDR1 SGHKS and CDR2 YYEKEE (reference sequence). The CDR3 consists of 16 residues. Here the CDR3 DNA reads TGTGCCAGCAGCTTGCTAGCGGGAGCCCCGGGAGATACGCAGAATTTT. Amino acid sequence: CASSLLAGAPGDTQNF.

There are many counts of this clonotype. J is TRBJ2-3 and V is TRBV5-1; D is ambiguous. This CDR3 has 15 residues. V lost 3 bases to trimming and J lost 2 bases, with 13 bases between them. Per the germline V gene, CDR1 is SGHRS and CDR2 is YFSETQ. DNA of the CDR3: TGCGCCAGCAGCTCCTTCGACGGTCCCACAGATACGCAGTATTTT. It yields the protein CASSSFDGPTDTQYF.

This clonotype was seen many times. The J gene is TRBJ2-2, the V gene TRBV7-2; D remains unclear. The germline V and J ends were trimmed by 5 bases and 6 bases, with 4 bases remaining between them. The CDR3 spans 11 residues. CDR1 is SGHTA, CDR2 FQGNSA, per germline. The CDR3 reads CASSLAGELFF. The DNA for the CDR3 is TGTGCCAGCAGCCTGGCCGGGGAGCTGTTTTTT.

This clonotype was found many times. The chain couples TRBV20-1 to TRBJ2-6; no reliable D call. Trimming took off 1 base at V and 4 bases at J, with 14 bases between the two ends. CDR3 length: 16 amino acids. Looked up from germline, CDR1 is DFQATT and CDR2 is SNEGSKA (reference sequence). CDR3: CSARGPFRPGANVLTF. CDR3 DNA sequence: TGCAGTGCTAGAGGGCCTTTCAGGCCAGGGGCCAACGTCCTGACTTTC.

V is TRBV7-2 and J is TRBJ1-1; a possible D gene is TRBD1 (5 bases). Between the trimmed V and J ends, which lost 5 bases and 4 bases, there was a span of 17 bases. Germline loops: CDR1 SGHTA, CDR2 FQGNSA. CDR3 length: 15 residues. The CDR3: CASSPPWGGGTEAFF. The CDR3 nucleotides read TGTGCCAGCAGCCCTCCTTGGGGGGGTGGCACTGAAGCTTTCTTT.

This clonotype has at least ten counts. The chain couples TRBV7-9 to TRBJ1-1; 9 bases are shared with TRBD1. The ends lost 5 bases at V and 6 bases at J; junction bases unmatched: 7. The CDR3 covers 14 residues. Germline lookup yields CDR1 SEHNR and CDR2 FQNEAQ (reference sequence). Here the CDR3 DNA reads TGTGCCAGCAGCCTACAGGGGGCAGGCGCTGAAGCTTTCTTT. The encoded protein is CASSLQGAGAEAFF.

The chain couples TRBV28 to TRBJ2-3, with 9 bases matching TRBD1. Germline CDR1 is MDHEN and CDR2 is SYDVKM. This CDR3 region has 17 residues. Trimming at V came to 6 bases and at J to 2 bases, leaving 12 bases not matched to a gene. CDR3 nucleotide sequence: TGTGCCAGCAGGGATAACAGGGGGCGCCGGGTCACAGATACGCAGTATTTT. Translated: CASRDNRGRRVTDTQYF. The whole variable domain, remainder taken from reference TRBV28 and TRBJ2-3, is DVKVTQSSRYLVKRTGEKVFLECVQDMDHENMFWYRQDPGLGLRLIYFSYDVKMKEKGDIPEGYSVSREKKERFSLILESASTNQTSMYLCASRDNRGRRVTDTQYFGPGTRLTVL.

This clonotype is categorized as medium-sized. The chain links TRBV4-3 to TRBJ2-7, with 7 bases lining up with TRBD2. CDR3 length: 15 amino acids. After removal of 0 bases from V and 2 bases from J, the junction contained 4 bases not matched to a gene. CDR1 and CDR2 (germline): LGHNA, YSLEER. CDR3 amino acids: CASSQDFGGTYEQYF. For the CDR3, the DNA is TGCGCCAGCAGCCAAGATTTCGGGGGGACCTACGAGCAGTACTTC.

DNA of the CDR3: TGTGCCAGCAGTTTATGGTCAGATACGCAGTATTTT. It translates to CASSLWSDTQYF. This rearrangement joins TRBV28 to TRBJ2-3; no definite D call. This CDR3 is 12 amino acids long. The germline V and J ends were trimmed by 0 bases and 4 bases, with 2 bases remaining between them. Germline CDR1 reads MDHEN; CDR2 reads SYDVKM.

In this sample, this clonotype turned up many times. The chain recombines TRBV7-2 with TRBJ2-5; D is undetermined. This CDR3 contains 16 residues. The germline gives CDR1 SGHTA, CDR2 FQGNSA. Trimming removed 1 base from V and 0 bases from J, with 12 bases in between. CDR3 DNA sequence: TGTGCCAGCAGCTTAGGGACCATGATATACCAAGAGACCCAGTACTTC. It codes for CASSLGTMIYQETQYF.

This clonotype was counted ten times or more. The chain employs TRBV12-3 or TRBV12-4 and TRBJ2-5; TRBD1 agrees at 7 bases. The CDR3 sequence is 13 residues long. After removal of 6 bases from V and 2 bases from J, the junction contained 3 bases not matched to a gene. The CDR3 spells CASSLQGQETQYF. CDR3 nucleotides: TGTGCCAGCAGCCTACAGGGGCAAGAGACCCAGTACTTC.

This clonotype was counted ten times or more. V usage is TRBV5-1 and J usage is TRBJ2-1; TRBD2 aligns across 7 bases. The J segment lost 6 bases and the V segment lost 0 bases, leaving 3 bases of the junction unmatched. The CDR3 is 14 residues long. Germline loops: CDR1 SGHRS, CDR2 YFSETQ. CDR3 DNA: TGCGCCAGCAGCTTGGAGGGCGGGAGCAATGAGCAGTTCTTC. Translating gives CASSLEGGSNEQFF.

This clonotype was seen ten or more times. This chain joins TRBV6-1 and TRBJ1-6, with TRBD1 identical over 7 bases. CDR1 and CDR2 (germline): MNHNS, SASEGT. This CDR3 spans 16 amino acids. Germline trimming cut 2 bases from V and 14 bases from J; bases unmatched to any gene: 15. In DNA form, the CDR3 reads TGTGCCAGCAGTGAACTACCGGGACAGTTCGGGGGAACCCTCCACTTT. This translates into CASSELPGQFGGTLHF.

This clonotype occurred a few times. For the CDR3, the DNA is TGCGCCAGCAGCTTGGAGTCTAGCGGGAGGCTAAGCGAGCAGTACTTC. It translates to CASSLESSGRLSEQYF. V and J are TRBV5-1 and TRBJ2-7, with 11 nucleotides matching TRBD2. The germline V gene has CDR1 SGHRS and CDR2 YFSETQ. This CDR3 comprises 16 residues. V shed 0 bases and J 6 bases; nucleotides not matched to a gene: 8.

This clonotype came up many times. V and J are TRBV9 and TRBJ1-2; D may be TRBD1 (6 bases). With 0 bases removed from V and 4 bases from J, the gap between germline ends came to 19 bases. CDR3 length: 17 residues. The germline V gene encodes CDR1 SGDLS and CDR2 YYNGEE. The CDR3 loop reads CASSVEGTSGQGYGYTF. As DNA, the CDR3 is TGTGCCAGCAGCGTAGAGGGGACATCAGGGCAGGGCTATGGCTACACCTTC.

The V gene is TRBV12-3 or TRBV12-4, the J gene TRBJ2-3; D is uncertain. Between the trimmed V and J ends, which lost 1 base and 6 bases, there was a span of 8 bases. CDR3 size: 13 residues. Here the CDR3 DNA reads TGTGCCAGCAGTTTAGGACGGTTCGATACGCAGTATTTT. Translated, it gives CASSLGRFDTQYF.

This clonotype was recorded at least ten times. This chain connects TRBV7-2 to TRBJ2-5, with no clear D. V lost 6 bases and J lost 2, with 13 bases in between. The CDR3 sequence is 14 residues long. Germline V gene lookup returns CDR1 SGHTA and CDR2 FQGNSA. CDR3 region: CASRRRTAQETQYF. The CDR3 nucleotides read TGTGCCAGCAGGCGCCGGACGGCTCAAGAGACCCAGTACTTC.

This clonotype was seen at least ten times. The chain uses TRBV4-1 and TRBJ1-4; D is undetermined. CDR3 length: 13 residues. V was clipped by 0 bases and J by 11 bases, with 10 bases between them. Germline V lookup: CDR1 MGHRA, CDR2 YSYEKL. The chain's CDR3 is CASSQDLGFKLFF. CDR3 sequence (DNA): TGCGCCAGCAGCCAAGATCTAGGGTTCAAACTGTTTTTT.

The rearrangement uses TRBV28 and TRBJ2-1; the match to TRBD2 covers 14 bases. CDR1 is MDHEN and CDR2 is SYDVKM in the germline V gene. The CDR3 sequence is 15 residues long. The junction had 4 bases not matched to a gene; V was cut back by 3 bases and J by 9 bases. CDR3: CASSLGTSGRREQFF. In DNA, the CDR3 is TGTGCCAGCAGTTTGGGGACTAGCGGGAGACGTGAGCAGTTCTTC.